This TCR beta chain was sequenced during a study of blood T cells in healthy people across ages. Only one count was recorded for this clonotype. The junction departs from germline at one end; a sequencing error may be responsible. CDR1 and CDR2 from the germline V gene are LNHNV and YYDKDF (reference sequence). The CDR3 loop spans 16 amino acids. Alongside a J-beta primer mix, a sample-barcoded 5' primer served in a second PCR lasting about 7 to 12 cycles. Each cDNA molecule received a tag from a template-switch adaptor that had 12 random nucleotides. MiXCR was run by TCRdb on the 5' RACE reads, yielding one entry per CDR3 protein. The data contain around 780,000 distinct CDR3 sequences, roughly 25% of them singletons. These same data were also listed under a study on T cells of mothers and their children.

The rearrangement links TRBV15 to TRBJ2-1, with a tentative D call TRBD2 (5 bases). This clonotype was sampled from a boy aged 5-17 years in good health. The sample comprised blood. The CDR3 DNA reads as TGTGCCACCAGCAGAGGGGAGTTCCCTCTCTACAATGAGCTGTTCTTC. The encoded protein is CATSRGEFPLYNELFF.